The source of this T cell receptor (beta chain) is a study of a mutant IDH1 vaccine in newly diagnosed glioma. Study-level information: Before enrollment, the patients had been treated with radiotherapy alone, temozolomide alone, or both together. Most of them had received both. The study, taken as a whole, reports: Immune responses induced by vaccination arose in 93.3% of the patients.

Some clones are missing from TCRdb's copy, which holds only in-frame ones; the method was immunoSEQ multiplex PCR. The table lists about 23,000 clones, roughly 84% of them singletons. This CDR3 comprises 16 residues. Trimming removed 4 bases from V and 0 bases from J, with 13 bases in between. The germline CDR1 and CDR2 sequences are SGHRS and YFSETQ. Time point noted: week 47, end of study. Vaccine doses each comprised 300 ug of mutant IDH1 20-mer peptide, with topical imiquimod. Points on this clone: The target antigen is unknown.

The gene calls are TRBV5-1 and TRBJ1-4; weak D call: TRBD1 (5 bases). This sequence originates from a man in his forties or fifties with glioma. Sequenced here: PBMCs, sampled from a glioma patient whose treatment included an IDH1 peptide vaccine. CDR3 protein: CASSLAGTPTNEKLFF. For the CDR3, the DNA is TGCGCCAGCAGCCTAGCCGGGACCCCAACTAATGAAAAACTGTTTTTT.